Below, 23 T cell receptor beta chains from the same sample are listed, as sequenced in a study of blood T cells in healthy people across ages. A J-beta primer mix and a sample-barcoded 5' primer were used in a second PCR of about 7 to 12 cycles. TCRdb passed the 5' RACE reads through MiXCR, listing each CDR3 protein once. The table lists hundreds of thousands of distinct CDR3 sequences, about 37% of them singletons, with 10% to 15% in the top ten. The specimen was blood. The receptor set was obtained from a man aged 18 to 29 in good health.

The CDR3 DNA reads TGTGCCAGCAGCTTAGCGTTCCGCGAGCAGTACTTC. Amino acids: CASSLAFREQYF. J is TRBJ2-4 and V is TRBV7-9; D ambiguous. Judging by the DNA end, TRBJ2-7 fits better; the J call may be wrong. The CDR3 is made up of 12 amino acids. Germline CDR1 reads SEHNR; CDR2 reads FQNEAQ (reference sequence).

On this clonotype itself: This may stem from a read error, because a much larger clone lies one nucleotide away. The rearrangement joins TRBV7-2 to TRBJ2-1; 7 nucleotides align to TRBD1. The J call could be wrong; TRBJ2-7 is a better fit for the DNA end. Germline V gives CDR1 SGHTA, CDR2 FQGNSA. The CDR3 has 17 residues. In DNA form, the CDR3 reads TGTGCCAGCAGCTTGAAAGGGACAGCCTATTCCTACAATGAGCAGTACTTC. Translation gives CASSLKGTAYSYNEQYF.

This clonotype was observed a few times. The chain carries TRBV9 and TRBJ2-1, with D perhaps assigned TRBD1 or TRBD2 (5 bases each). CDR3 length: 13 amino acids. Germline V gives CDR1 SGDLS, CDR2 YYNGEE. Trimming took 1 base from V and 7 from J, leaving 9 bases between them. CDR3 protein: CASSVRGVNEQFF. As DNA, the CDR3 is TGTGCCAGCAGCGTAAGGGGAGTTAATGAGCAGTTCTTC.

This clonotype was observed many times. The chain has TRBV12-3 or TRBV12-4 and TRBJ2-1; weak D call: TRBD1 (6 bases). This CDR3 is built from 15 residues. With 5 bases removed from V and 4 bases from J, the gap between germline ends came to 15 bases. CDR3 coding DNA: TGTGCCAGCAGTAGGACAGTCCCCCCTTACAATGAGCAGTTCTTC. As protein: CASSRTVPPYNEQFF.

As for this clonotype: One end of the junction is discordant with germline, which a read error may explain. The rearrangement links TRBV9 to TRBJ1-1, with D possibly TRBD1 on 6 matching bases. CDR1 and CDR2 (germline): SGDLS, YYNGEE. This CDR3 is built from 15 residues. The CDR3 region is CASSVIGGRDTEAFF. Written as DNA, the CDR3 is TGTGCCAGCAGCGTAATTGGGGGTAGGGACACTGAGGCTTTCTTT.

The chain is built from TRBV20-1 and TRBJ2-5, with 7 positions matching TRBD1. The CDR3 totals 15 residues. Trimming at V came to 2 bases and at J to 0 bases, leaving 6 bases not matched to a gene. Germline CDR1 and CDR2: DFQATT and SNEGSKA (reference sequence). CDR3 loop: CSARPLQGYQETQYF. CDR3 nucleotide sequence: TGCAGTGCTAGACCCTTACAGGGGTACCAAGAGACCCAGTACTTC.

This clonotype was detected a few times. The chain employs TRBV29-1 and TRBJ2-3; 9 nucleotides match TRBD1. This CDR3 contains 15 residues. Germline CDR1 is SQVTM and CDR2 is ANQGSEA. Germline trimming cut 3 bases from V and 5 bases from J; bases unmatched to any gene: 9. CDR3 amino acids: CSVDRQGQGEDTQYF. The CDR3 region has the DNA TGCAGCGTTGATCGTCAGGGACAGGGAGAAGATACGCAGTATTTT.

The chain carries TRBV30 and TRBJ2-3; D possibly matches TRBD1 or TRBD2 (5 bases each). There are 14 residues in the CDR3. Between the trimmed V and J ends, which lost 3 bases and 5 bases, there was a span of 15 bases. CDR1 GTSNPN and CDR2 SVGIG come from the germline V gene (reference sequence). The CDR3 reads CAWRTTGGGDTQYF. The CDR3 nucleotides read TGTGCCTGGAGGACGACTGGTGGGGGAGATACGCAGTATTTT.

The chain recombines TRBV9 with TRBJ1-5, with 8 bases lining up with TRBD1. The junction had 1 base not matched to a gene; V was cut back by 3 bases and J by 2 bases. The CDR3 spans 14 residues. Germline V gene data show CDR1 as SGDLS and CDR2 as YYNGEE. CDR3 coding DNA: TGTGCCAGCAGCGCGACAGGGGGCAATCAGCCCCAGCATTTT. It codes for CASSATGGNQPQHF.

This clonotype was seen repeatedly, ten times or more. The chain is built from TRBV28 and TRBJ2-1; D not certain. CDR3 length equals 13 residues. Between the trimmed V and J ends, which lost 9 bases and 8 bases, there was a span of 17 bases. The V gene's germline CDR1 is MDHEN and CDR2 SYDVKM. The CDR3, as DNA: TGTGCCAGTAACGGTGTGTACACCGATGAGCAGTTCTTC. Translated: CASNGVYTDEQFF. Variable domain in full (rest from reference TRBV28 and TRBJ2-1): DVKVTQSSRYLVKRTGEKVFLECVQDMDHENMFWYRQDPGLGLRLIYFSYDVKMKEKGDIPEGYSVSREKKERFSLILESASTNQTSMYLCASNGVYTDEQFFGPGTRLTVL.

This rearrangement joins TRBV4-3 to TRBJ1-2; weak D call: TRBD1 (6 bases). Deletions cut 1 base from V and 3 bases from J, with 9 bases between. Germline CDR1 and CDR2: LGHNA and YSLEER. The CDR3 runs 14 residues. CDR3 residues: CASSQVDRHYGYTF. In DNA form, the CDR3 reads TGCGCCAGCAGCCAAGTGGACAGACACTATGGCTACACCTTC.

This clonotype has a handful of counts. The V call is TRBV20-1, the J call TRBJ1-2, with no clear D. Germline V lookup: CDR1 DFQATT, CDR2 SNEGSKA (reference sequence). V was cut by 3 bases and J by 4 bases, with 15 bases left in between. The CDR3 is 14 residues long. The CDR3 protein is CSARSQAPRYGYTF. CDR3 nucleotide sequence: TGCAGTGCTAGGTCCCAGGCGCCCCGCTATGGCTACACCTTC.

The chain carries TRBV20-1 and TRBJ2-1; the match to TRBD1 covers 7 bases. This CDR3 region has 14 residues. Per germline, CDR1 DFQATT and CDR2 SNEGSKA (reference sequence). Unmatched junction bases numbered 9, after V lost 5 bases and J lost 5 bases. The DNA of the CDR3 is TGCAGTGCTTTAACAGGGGTAAGAGACAATGAGCAGTTCTTC. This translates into CSALTGVRDNEQFF.

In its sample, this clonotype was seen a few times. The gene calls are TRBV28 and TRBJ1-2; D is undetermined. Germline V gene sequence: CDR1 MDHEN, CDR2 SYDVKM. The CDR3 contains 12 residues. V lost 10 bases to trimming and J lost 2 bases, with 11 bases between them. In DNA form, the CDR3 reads TGTGCCACCTACATCTTAAACTATGGCTACACCTTC. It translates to CATYILNYGYTF.

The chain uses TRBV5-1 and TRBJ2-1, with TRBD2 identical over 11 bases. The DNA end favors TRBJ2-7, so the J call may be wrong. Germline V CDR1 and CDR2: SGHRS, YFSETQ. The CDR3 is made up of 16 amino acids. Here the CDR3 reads CASKVLAGGDYNEQYF. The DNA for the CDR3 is TGCGCCAGCAAGGTGCTAGCGGGGGGAGACTACAATGAGCAGTACTTC.

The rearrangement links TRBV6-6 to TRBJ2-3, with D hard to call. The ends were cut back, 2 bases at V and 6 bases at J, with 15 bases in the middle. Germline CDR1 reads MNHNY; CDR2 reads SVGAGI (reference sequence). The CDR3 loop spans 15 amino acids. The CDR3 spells CASSYANRVPDTQYF. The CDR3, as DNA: TGTGCCAGCAGTTACGCAAATAGGGTTCCGGATACGCAGTATTTT.

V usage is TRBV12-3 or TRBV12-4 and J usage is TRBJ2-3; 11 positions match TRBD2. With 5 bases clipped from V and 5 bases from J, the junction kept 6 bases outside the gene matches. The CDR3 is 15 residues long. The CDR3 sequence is CASSNSGGDLDTQYF. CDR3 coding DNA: TGTGCCAGCAGTAATAGCGGGGGGGATCTAGATACGCAGTATTTT.

The CDR3 spells CASSFTGARIHF. The CDR3 DNA sequence: TGTGCCAGCAGCTTTACAGGGGCCCGCATCCACTTT. V and J are TRBV5-5 and TRBJ1-6; 7 bases fit TRBD1. CDR3 length: 12 amino acids. V dropped 2 bases and J dropped 17; count of bases not matched to a gene: 7. CDR1 and CDR2 (germline): SGHKS, YYEKEE (reference sequence).

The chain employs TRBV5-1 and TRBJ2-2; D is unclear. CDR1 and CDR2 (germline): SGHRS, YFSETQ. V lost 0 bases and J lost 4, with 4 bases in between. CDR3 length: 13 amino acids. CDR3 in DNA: TGCGCCAGCAGCTTGGACGCCACCGGGGAGCTGTTTTTT. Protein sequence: CASSLDATGELFF.

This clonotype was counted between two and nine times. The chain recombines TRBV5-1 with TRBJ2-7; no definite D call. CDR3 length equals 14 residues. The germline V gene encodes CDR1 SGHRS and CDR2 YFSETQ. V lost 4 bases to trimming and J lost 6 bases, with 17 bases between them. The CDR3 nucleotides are TGCGCCAGCAGCCCCCGTCAAACTCTTGGCGAGCAGTACTTC. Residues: CASSPRQTLGEQYF.

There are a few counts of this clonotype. CDR3 DNA sequence: TGTGCCAGTTTACCCAGGGACAGGTTAAAGGATACGCAGTATTTT. Protein product: CASLPRDRLKDTQYF. V is TRBV28 and J is TRBJ2-3; 8 bases are shared with TRBD1. The CDR3 is made up of 15 amino acids. Trimming at V came to 9 bases and at J to 6 bases, leaving 14 bases not matched to a gene. Germline V gene lookup returns CDR1 MDHEN and CDR2 SYDVKM.

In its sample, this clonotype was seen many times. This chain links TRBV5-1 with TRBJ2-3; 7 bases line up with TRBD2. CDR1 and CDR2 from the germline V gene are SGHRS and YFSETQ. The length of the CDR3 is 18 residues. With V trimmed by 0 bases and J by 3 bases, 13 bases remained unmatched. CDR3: CASSLAPAGTTFTDTQYF. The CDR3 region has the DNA TGCGCCAGCAGCTTGGCCCCCGCCGGGACTACCTTTACAGATACGCAGTATTTT.

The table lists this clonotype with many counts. This CDR3 is CASSYGQENQPQHF. The CDR3 coding sequence is TGTGCCAGCAGTTATGGGCAGGAGAATCAGCCCCAGCATTTT. The gene calls are TRBV12-3 or TRBV12-4 and TRBJ1-5; D gene uncertain. Trimming removed 4 bases at V and 4 bases at J, with 11 bases between. This CDR3 region has 14 residues.